A selection of T cell receptor beta chains follows, all from one sample in a study of shared clonotypes between healthy human individuals. The method was immunoSEQ multiplex PCR; TCRdb's version includes in-frame clones alone and lacks a portion of them. This sample has fewer than 650,000 clones, with around 78% found just once. Sequenced input: PBMCs. All receptors come from a woman aged 40 to 55 in good health. Some clones in this sample may be carry-over from other donors' samples. CDR3s include the opening cysteine and the closing phenylalanine or tryptophan. D genes are given only for firm matches. Rows may omit the clone size; those that give it use once, few, many or a size class.

TRBJ2-1,TRBD2,TRBV5-1,15,many,CASSLAGLANNEQFF,TGCGCCAGCAGCTTAGCGGGACTAGCAAACAATGAGCAGTTCTTC
TRBJ1-1,.,TRBV5-1,13,.,CASSPGVNTEAFF,TGCGCCAGCAGTCCAGGGGTGAACACTGAAGCTTTCTTT
TRBJ2-3,.,TRBV28,14,.,CASSFWQDGDTQYF,TGTGCCAGCAGTTTTTGGCAGGATGGGGATACGCAGTATTTT
TRBJ1-1,TRBD1,TRBV28,13,few,CASRTGGNTEAFF,TGTGCCAGCAGGACAGGGGGGAACACTGAAGCTTTCTTT
TRBJ2-7,.,TRBV7-2,14,.,CASSTLTWSDEQYF,TGTGCCAGCAGCACCCTCACCTGGTCGGACGAGCAGTACTTC
TRBJ1-5,TRBD1,TRBV6-5,13,.,CASGPDRDQPQHF,TGTGCCAGCGGACCCGACAGGGATCAGCCCCAGCATTTT
TRBJ2-7,TRBD1,TRBV18,14,.,CASSPQGHGYEQYF,TGTGCCAGCTCCCCACAGGGGCATGGGTACGAGCAGTACTTC
TRBJ2-7,TRBD2,TRBV28,18,.,CASSRPTSGRFISYEQYF,TGTGCCAGCAGTCGCCCGACTAGCGGGAGGTTTATCTCCTACGAGCAGTACTTC
TRBJ2-2,.,TRBV5-4,15,.,CASSLVGSMAGELFF,TGTGCCAGCAGCTTGGTTGGTAGCATGGCCGGGGAGCTGTTTTTT
TRBJ2-2,.,TRBV4-2,18,once,CASSQAGRLAMRTGELFF,TGTGCCAGCAGCCAAGCAGGTCGGCTAGCGATGCGCACCGGGGAGCTGTTTTTT
TRBJ2-6,.,TRBV7-6,16,.,CASSLAAGPGANVLTF,TGTGCCAGCAGCTTAGCAGCCGGGCCTGGGGCCAACGTCCTGACTTTC
TRBJ2-3,TRBD1,TRBV7-2,14,.,CASSNRQGTDTQYF,TGTGCCAGCTCAAACCGACAGGGAACAGATACGCAGTATTTT
TRBJ1-4,.,TRBV6-1,16,.,CASSESGHGGDEKLFF,TGTGCCAGCAGTGAAAGTGGACACGGAGGGGATGAAAAACTGTTTTTT
TRBJ1-2,.,TRBV28,13,.,CASSLQTNYGYTF,TGTGCCAGCAGTTTACAGACGAACTATGGCTACACCTTC